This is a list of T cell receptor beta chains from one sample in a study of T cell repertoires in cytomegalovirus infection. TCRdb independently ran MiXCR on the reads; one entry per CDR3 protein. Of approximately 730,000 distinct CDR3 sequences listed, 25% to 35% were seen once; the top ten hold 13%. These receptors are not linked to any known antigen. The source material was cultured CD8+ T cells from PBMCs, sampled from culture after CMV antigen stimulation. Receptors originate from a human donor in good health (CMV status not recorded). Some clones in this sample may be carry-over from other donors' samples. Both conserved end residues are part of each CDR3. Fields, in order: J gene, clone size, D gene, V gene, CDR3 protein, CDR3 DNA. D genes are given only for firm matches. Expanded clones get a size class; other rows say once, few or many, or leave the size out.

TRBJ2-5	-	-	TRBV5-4	CASTGSGGAETQYF	TGTGCCAGCACCGGATCCGGGGGCGCAGAGACCCAGTACTTC
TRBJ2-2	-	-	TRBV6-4	CASSYSFGTPGELFF	TGTGCCAGCAGTTACTCGTTTGGGACCCCCGGGGAGCTGTTTTTT
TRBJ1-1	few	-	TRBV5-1	CASSLATGGFYHMNTEAFF	TGCGCCAGCAGCTTAGCCACGGGGGGCTTCTACCATATGAACACTGAAGCTTTCTTT
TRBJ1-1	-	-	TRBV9	CASSVRVGGSDTEAFF	TGTGCCAGCAGCGTACGAGTAGGAGGATCGGACACTGAAGCTTTCTTT
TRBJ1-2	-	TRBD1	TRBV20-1	CSAPDREANYGYTF	TGCAGTGCCCCGGACAGGGAGGCTAACTATGGCTACACCTTC
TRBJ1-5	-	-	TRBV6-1	CASSEEDSLYQPQHF	TGTGCCAGCAGTGAGGAGGACAGCCTGTATCAGCCCCAGCATTTT
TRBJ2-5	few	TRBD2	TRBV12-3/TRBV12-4	CASSFGGPLGGQETQYF	TGTGCCAGCAGTTTTGGCGGGCCCTTGGGGGGGCAAGAGACCCAGTACTTC
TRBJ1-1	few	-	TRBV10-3	CAIKENTEAFF	TGTGCCATCAAGGAGAACACTGAAGCTTTCTTT
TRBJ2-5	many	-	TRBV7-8	CASSLNPRYQETQYF	TGTGCCAGCAGCTTAAATCCACGGTACCAAGAGACCCAGTACTTC
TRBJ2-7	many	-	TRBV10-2	CASSVDSYEQYF	TGCGCCAGCAGCGTCGACAGCTACGAGCAGTACTTC
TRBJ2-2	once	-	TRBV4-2	CASSPSWGDAGELFF	TGTGCCAGCAGCCCCAGTTGGGGGGACGCCGGGGAGCTGTTTTTT
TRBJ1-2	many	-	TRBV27	CASSFGTEQGYTF	TGTGCCAGCAGTTTTGGCACAGAACAGGGCTACACCTTC
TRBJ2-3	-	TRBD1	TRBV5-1	CASHGQDDTQYF	TGCGCCAGCCACGGACAGGATGATACGCAGTATTTT
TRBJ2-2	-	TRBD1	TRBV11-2	CASSAGGNTGELFF	TGTGCCAGCAGCGCAGGGGGAAACACCGGGGAGCTGTTTTTT
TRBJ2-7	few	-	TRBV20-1	CSARDRRGSYEQYF	TGCAGTGCTAGAGATCGTCGGGGTTCCTACGAGCAGTACTTC
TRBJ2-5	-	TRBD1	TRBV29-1	CSVEDLEGARETQYF	TGCAGCGTTGAAGATCTTGAGGGGGCGAGGGAGACCCAGTACTTC
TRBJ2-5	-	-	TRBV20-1	CSARDWTGDTYETQYF	TGCAGTGCTAGAGATTGGACGGGGGACACCTACGAGACCCAGTACTTC
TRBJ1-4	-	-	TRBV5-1	CASRSAGKVSNEKLFF	TGCGCCAGCAGGTCGGCAGGGAAGGTTTCTAATGAAAAACTGTTTTTT